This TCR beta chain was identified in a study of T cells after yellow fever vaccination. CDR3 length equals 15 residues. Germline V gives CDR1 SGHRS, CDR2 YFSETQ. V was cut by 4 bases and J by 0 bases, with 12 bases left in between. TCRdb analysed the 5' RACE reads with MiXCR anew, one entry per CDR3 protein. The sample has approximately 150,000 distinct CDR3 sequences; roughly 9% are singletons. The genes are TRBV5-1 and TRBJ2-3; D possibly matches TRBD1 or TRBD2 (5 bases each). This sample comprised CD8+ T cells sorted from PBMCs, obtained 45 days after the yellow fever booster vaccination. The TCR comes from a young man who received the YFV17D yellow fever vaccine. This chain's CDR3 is CASSGGRLSTDTQYF. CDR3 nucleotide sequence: TGCGCCAGCAGCGGGGGACGGCTCAGCACAGATACGCAGTATTTT.